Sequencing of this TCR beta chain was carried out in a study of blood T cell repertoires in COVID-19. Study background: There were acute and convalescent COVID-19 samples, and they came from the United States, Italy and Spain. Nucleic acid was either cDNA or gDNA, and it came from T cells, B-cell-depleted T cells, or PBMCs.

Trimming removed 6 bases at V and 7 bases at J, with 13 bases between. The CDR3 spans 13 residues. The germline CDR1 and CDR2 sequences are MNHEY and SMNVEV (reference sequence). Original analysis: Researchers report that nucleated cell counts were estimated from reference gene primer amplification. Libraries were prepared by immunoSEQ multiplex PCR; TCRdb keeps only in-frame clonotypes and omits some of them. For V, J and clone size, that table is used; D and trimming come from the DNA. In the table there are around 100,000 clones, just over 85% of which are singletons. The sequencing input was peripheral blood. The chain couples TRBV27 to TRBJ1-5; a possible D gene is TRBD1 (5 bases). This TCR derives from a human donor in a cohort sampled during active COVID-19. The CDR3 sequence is CASSGGVGQPQHF. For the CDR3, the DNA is TGTGCCAGCAGCGGGGGGGTTGGACAGCCCCAGCATTTT.